This T cell receptor (beta chain) originates from a study of identical twins. The CDR3 is made up of 15 amino acids. Trimming removed 4 bases from V and 0 bases from J, with 9 bases in between. Via MiXCR, TCRdb re-called the 5' RACE reads, giving one row per CDR3 protein. This table holds under 900,000 distinct CDR3 sequences, approximately 13% found once. This clonotype was counted at least ten times. The sample was also reused in another study, on yellow fever vaccine responses in identical twins.

The source material was PBMCs. The chain joins TRBV12-3 or TRBV12-4 to TRBJ2-2; D remains ambiguous. This TCR came from a woman younger than 30 in good health. As DNA, the CDR3 is TGTGCCAGCAGTTCGGACCAACCGAACACCGGGGAGCTGTTTTTT. This sequence encodes CASSSDQPNTGELFF.